A selection of T cell receptor beta chains follows, all from one sample in a study of blood T cell repertoires in COVID-19. The method was immunoSEQ multiplex PCR; TCRdb's version includes in-frame clones alone and lacks a portion of them. The table shows about 68,000 clones, with approximately 90% occurring only once. Sequencing was performed on peripheral blood. These receptors all stem from a man aged 50 to 60 with acute or convalescent COVID-19. Each CDR3 is given with its conserved first and last residue. A D gene is named only where the DNA matches it firmly. Clone size appears in some rows only: once, few, many, or a class for an expanded clone.

d_call: .
v_call: TRBV27
j_call: TRBJ1-1
clone_size: .
cdr3_aa: CASRSARMNTEAFF
cdr3_nt: TGTGCCAGCAGGTCGGCGCGGATGAACACTGAAGCTTTCTTT

d_call: TRBD2
v_call: TRBV27
j_call: TRBJ2-5
clone_size: .
cdr3_aa: CASGRLAGGPRETQYF
cdr3_nt: TGTGCCAGCGGCCGACTAGCGGGAGGGCCGCGGGAGACCCAGTACTTC

d_call: .
v_call: TRBV5-4
j_call: TRBJ1-2
clone_size: .
cdr3_aa: CASSWEDYSGYTF
cdr3_nt: TGTGCCAGCAGCTGGGAGGATTACAGTGGCTACACCTTC

d_call: .
v_call: TRBV5-5
j_call: TRBJ1-4
clone_size: .
cdr3_aa: CASSGAHSNEKLFF
cdr3_nt: TGTGCCAGCAGCGGGGCACACAGTAATGAAAAACTGTTTTTT

d_call: TRBD2
v_call: TRBV4-3
j_call: TRBJ2-2
clone_size: .
cdr3_aa: CASSPALRTRDTGELFF
cdr3_nt: TGCGCCAGCAGCCCAGCCCTTCGGACTAGGGACACCGGGGAGCTGTTTTTT

d_call: .
v_call: TRBV28
j_call: TRBJ1-3
clone_size: once
cdr3_aa: CASSPTQFTIYF
cdr3_nt: TGTGCCAGCAGTCCGACACAATTTACCATATATTTT

d_call: .
v_call: TRBV7-6
j_call: TRBJ2-2
clone_size: .
cdr3_aa: CASSLNAMNTGELFF
cdr3_nt: TGTGCCAGCAGCTTAAACGCTATGAACACCGGGGAGCTGTTTTTT

d_call: TRBD2
v_call: TRBV2
j_call: TRBJ2-1
clone_size: once
cdr3_aa: CASSTPTSANSYNEQFF
cdr3_nt: TGTGCCAGCTCCACTCCGACTAGCGCCAACTCCTACAATGAGCAGTTCTTC

d_call: TRBD1
v_call: TRBV7-2
j_call: TRBJ1-4
clone_size: .
cdr3_aa: CASSALSGQGRQKLFF
cdr3_nt: TGTGCCAGCAGCGCCCTCTCGGGACAGGGAAGGCAAAAACTGTTTTTT

d_call: TRBD1
v_call: TRBV6-5
j_call: TRBJ2-7
clone_size: .
cdr3_aa: CASSSPPTGGSYEQYF
cdr3_nt: TGTGCCAGCAGTTCCCCCCCGACAGGGGGCTCCTACGAGCAGTACTTC

d_call: TRBD2
v_call: TRBV9
j_call: TRBJ2-1
clone_size: .
cdr3_aa: CASSRTSGSRNEQFF
cdr3_nt: TGTGCCAGCAGCCGGACTAGCGGGAGCCGGAATGAGCAGTTCTTC

d_call: .
v_call: TRBV12-3/TRBV12-4
j_call: TRBJ1-2
clone_size: .
cdr3_aa: CASSRTVYGYTF
cdr3_nt: TGTGCCAGCAGTCGGACAGTCTATGGCTACACCTTC

d_call: .
v_call: TRBV29-1
j_call: TRBJ1-5
clone_size: .
cdr3_aa: CSVGGGASGDQPQHF
cdr3_nt: TGCAGCGTCGGAGGGGGGGCCTCAGGGGATCAGCCCCAGCATTTT

d_call: .
v_call: TRBV5-1
j_call: TRBJ2-5
clone_size: .
cdr3_aa: CASAGTLTRAGETQYF
cdr3_nt: TGCGCCAGCGCGGGGACTTTGACTAGGGCGGGAGAGACCCAGTACTTC

d_call: TRBD1
v_call: TRBV10-2
j_call: TRBJ1-4
clone_size: .
cdr3_aa: CASSEWTGENEKLFF
cdr3_nt: TGCGCCAGCAGTGAATGGACAGGGGAAAATGAAAAACTGTTTTTT

d_call: TRBD1
v_call: TRBV3-1/TRBV3-2
j_call: TRBJ1-2
clone_size: .
cdr3_aa: CASSQYRDRLYGYTF
cdr3_nt: TGTGCCAGCAGCCAATACCGGGACAGACTCTATGGCTACACCTTC

d_call: TRBD1
v_call: TRBV5-5
j_call: TRBJ1-5
clone_size: .
cdr3_aa: CASASVGGQANQPQHF
cdr3_nt: TGTGCCAGCGCTTCAGTCGGGGGACAGGCCAATCAGCCCCAGCATTTT

d_call: TRBD1
v_call: TRBV7-9
j_call: TRBJ1-4
clone_size: .
cdr3_aa: CASSLGDSSEKLFF
cdr3_nt: TGTGCCAGCAGCTTAGGGGACAGTAGCGAAAAACTGTTTTTT

d_call: .
v_call: TRBV5-6
j_call: TRBJ2-4
clone_size: .
cdr3_aa: CASSPRGGVKNIQYF
cdr3_nt: TGTGCCAGCAGCCCCCGAGGAGGAGTAAAAAACATTCAGTACTTC

d_call: .
v_call: TRBV3-1/TRBV3-2
j_call: TRBJ2-1
clone_size: .
cdr3_aa: CASSQQVPNEQFF
cdr3_nt: TGTGCCAGCAGCCAACAGGTACCGAATGAGCAGTTCTTC

d_call: .
v_call: TRBV7-2
j_call: TRBJ2-5
clone_size: .
cdr3_aa: CASSFGLGETQYF
cdr3_nt: TGTGCCAGCAGCTTTGGACTGGGAGAGACCCAGTACTTC

d_call: .
v_call: TRBV6-5
j_call: TRBJ2-7
clone_size: .
cdr3_aa: CASSSDRLPYEQYF
cdr3_nt: TGTGCCAGCAGTTCCGACAGGCTACCCTACGAGCAGTACTTC

d_call: .
v_call: TRBV7-2
j_call: TRBJ2-3
clone_size: .
cdr3_aa: CASSLQGGPDTQYF
cdr3_nt: TGTGCCAGCAGCTTGCAGGGGGGCCCAGATACGCAGTATTTT

d_call: TRBD1
v_call: TRBV4-1
j_call: TRBJ1-2
clone_size: .
cdr3_aa: CASSQAGGSSGRRRSGYGYTF
cdr3_nt: TGCGCCAGCAGCCAAGCAGGGGGGTCGTCGGGACGGCGTCGTTCCGGCTATGGCTACACCTTC

d_call: .
v_call: TRBV7-3
j_call: TRBJ2-1
clone_size: few
cdr3_aa: CASSPLRGTYNEQFF
cdr3_nt: TGTGCCAGCAGCCCCTTAAGGGGGACCTACAATGAGCAGTTCTTC

d_call: .
v_call: TRBV27
j_call: TRBJ1-5
clone_size: once
cdr3_aa: CASRLGGVPNQPQHF
cdr3_nt: TGTGCCAGCCGTCTCGGAGGGGTTCCCAATCAGCCCCAGCATTTT

d_call: .
v_call: TRBV21-1
j_call: TRBJ2-5
clone_size: .
cdr3_aa: CASSSPIGLAGGLWETQYF
cdr3_nt: TGTGCCAGCAGTTCTCCAATTGGACTAGCGGGAGGTTTATGGGAGACCCAGTACTTC

d_call: .
v_call: TRBV27
j_call: TRBJ2-3
clone_size: .
cdr3_aa: CASSSVEMSDTQYF
cdr3_nt: TGTGCCAGCAGTTCGGTGGAGATGTCAGATACGCAGTATTTT

d_call: .
v_call: TRBV6-6
j_call: TRBJ2-2
clone_size: .
cdr3_aa: CASRIGRVNTGELFF
cdr3_nt: TGTGCCAGCAGAATTGGCAGGGTGAACACCGGGGAGCTGTTTTTT

d_call: TRBD1
v_call: TRBV5-1
j_call: TRBJ1-1
clone_size: .
cdr3_aa: CASSLGGQGTRNTEAFF
cdr3_nt: TGCGCCAGCAGCTTGGGCGGACAGGGAACGAGGAACACTGAAGCTTTCTTT

d_call: TRBD1
v_call: TRBV7-2
j_call: TRBJ2-1
clone_size: .
cdr3_aa: CASSLDGTGRMNEQFF
cdr3_nt: TGTGCCAGCAGCTTAGATGGGACAGGGCGGATGAATGAGCAGTTCTTC

d_call: .
v_call: TRBV9
j_call: TRBJ1-6
clone_size: .
cdr3_aa: CASSAEQGSSYNSPLHF
cdr3_nt: TGTGCCAGCAGCGCTGAGCAGGGGAGCTCCTATAATTCACCCCTCCACTTT

d_call: .
v_call: TRBV20-1
j_call: TRBJ2-1
clone_size: .
cdr3_aa: CSASKGAYNEQFF
cdr3_nt: TGCAGTGCTAGTAAGGGAGCCTACAATGAGCAGTTCTTC

d_call: .
v_call: TRBV2
j_call: TRBJ1-2
clone_size: .
cdr3_aa: CASRDTYGYTF
cdr3_nt: TGTGCCAGCAGGGACACCTATGGCTACACCTTC

d_call: .
v_call: TRBV14
j_call: TRBJ1-6
clone_size: .
cdr3_aa: CASSQEQVSGNSPLHF
cdr3_nt: TGTGCCAGCAGCCAAGAACAAGTCTCGGGTAATTCACCCCTCCACTTT

d_call: .
v_call: TRBV6-2/TRBV6-3
j_call: TRBJ2-3
clone_size: once
cdr3_aa: CASSWGEPSTDTQYF
cdr3_nt: TGTGCCAGCAGTTGGGGAGAGCCCAGCACAGATACGCAGTATTTT

d_call: .
v_call: TRBV5-4
j_call: TRBJ2-5
clone_size: .
cdr3_aa: CASSFRGAGETQYF
cdr3_nt: TGTGCCAGCAGCTTTCGGGGCGCGGGGGAGACCCAGTACTTC

d_call: .
v_call: TRBV29-1
j_call: TRBJ1-2
clone_size: .
cdr3_aa: CSVEVDGGINYGYTF
cdr3_nt: TGCAGCGTTGAAGTGGACGGAGGGATCAACTATGGCTACACCTTC

d_call: .
v_call: TRBV19
j_call: TRBJ2-1
clone_size: once
cdr3_aa: CASNPLGPGNEQFF
cdr3_nt: TGTGCCAGTAATCCACTAGGGCCAGGCAATGAGCAGTTCTTC

d_call: TRBD1
v_call: TRBV2
j_call: TRBJ2-6
clone_size: .
cdr3_aa: CASSPGTGGNSGANVLTF
cdr3_nt: TGTGCCAGCAGTCCCGGGACAGGGGGAAACTCTGGGGCCAACGTCCTGACTTTC

d_call: .
v_call: TRBV29-1
j_call: TRBJ2-7
clone_size: .
cdr3_aa: CSVWVSGQSGEQYF
cdr3_nt: TGCAGCGTTTGGGTGTCGGGACAATCTGGGGAGCAGTACTTC

d_call: .
v_call: TRBV28
j_call: TRBJ1-6
clone_size: .
cdr3_aa: CASRTGGASPNSPLHF
cdr3_nt: TGTGCCAGCAGAACTGGGGGGGCAAGCCCAAATTCACCCCTCCACTTT

d_call: TRBD2
v_call: TRBV29-1
j_call: TRBJ2-1
clone_size: .
cdr3_aa: CSATRAGGGYNEQFF
cdr3_nt: TGCAGCGCAACCCGAGCGGGAGGGGGATACAATGAGCAGTTCTTC

d_call: TRBD1
v_call: TRBV27
j_call: TRBJ1-2
clone_size: .
cdr3_aa: CASSLSARPTGGDNGYTF
cdr3_nt: TGTGCCAGCAGTTTATCGGCCCGCCCAACAGGGGGCGATAATGGCTACACCTTC

d_call: .
v_call: TRBV7-2
j_call: TRBJ1-2
clone_size: .
cdr3_aa: CASSLGSRTGSVGYTF
cdr3_nt: TGTGCCAGCAGCTTAGGTAGCCGCACAGGGTCGGTTGGCTACACCTTC

d_call: .
v_call: TRBV7-2
j_call: TRBJ2-1
clone_size: .
cdr3_aa: CASSLRRQVEQFF
cdr3_nt: TGTGCCAGCAGCCTGAGGCGACAGGTTGAGCAGTTCTTC

d_call: .
v_call: TRBV18
j_call: TRBJ2-5
clone_size: .
cdr3_aa: CASSPSQETQYF
cdr3_nt: TGTGCCAGCTCACCCTCCCAAGAGACCCAGTACTTC

d_call: .
v_call: TRBV5-1
j_call: TRBJ2-7
clone_size: .
cdr3_aa: CASSLYRWQDEQYF
cdr3_nt: TGCGCCAGCAGCTTGTATCGCTGGCAGGACGAGCAGTACTTC

d_call: TRBD2
v_call: TRBV11-2
j_call: TRBJ2-1
clone_size: .
cdr3_aa: CASSLDSRLRGRGNEQFF
cdr3_nt: TGTGCCAGCAGCTTAGACTCCCGCCTTCGGGGGAGGGGAAATGAGCAGTTCTTC

d_call: TRBD2
v_call: TRBV7-3
j_call: TRBJ2-1
clone_size: .
cdr3_aa: CASSLIGSGRDNEQFF
cdr3_nt: TGTGCCAGCAGCTTAATCGGAAGCGGGAGAGATAATGAGCAGTTCTTC

d_call: .
v_call: TRBV7-7
j_call: TRBJ2-5
clone_size: .
cdr3_aa: CASSEQVKETQYF
cdr3_nt: TGTGCCAGCAGCGAACAGGTTAAAGAGACCCAGTACTTC

d_call: TRBD2
v_call: TRBV2
j_call: TRBJ2-7
clone_size: .
cdr3_aa: CASSVGTSGAYEQYF
cdr3_nt: TGTGCCAGCAGTGTAGGGACTAGCGGGGCCTACGAGCAGTACTTC

d_call: TRBD1
v_call: TRBV11-3
j_call: TRBJ2-5
clone_size: .
cdr3_aa: CASTNRGRETQYF
cdr3_nt: TGTGCCAGCACAAACAGGGGTCGCGAGACCCAGTACTTC

d_call: .
v_call: TRBV30
j_call: TRBJ2-3
clone_size: once
cdr3_aa: CAWSVRVSTDTQYF
cdr3_nt: TGTGCCTGGAGTGTGAGAGTCAGCACAGATACGCAGTATTTT

d_call: .
v_call: TRBV6-5
j_call: TRBJ1-3
clone_size: .
cdr3_aa: CASSYGRQPSGNTIYF
cdr3_nt: TGTGCCAGCAGTTACGGAAGACAGCCTTCTGGAAACACCATATATTTT

d_call: .
v_call: TRBV7-2
j_call: TRBJ1-1
clone_size: few
cdr3_aa: CASSAGRVLNTEAFF
cdr3_nt: TGTGCCAGCAGCGCCGGCAGGGTATTGAACACTGAAGCTTTCTTT

d_call: .
v_call: TRBV13
j_call: TRBJ1-4
clone_size: once
cdr3_aa: CASSLNEKLFF
cdr3_nt: TGTGCCAGCAGCCTGAATGAAAAACTGTTTTTT

d_call: .
v_call: TRBV4-1
j_call: TRBJ2-1
clone_size: .
cdr3_aa: CASSPFPGEQFF
cdr3_nt: TGCGCCAGCAGCCCATTCCCGGGTGAGCAGTTCTTC